Given below is one TCR beta chain in context. From germline, CDR1 is MNHEY and CDR2 SVGAGI. V lost 6 bases and J lost 7; bases outside the gene matches: 11. The CDR3 totals 15 residues. This sample was included in a study of blood T cell repertoires in COVID-19. Study in general: COVID-19 samples, acute and convalescent, were from the United States, Italy and Spain. T cells, B-cell-depleted T cells, or PBMCs provided the cDNA or gDNA that served as material.

The authors' processing: Researchers report that nucleated cell counts were estimated from reference gene primer amplification. The repertoire was sequenced with immunoSEQ multiplex PCR; TCRdb's copy has only in-frame clones and lacks some. That table gives V, J and clone size, and the DNA gave D and trimming. The sample contains over 200,000 clones, 90% of which appear only once. The Seattle patients joined while their infection was active and were tracked longitudinally afterward. The chain is built from TRBV6-5 and TRBJ2-1, with 8 bases fitting TRBD2. This TCR derives from a man aged 30 to 39 with COVID-19, enrolled during active disease. Sequenced sample: peripheral blood. The CDR3 spells CASSPLADFINEQFF. The CDR3 coding sequence is TGTGCCAGCAGCCCACTAGCGGACTTTATAAATGAGCAGTTCTTC.